These 20 T cell receptor beta chains originate from one sample sequenced in a study of early T cells in non-severe SARS-CoV-2 infection. TCRdb re-called the 5' RACE reads with MiXCR, one entry per CDR3 protein. The sample lists some 30,000 distinct CDR3 sequences, roughly 5% occurring once. The sequencing sample was made of whole blood. These TCRs come from an adult who was a healthcare worker with PCR-confirmed SARS-CoV-2 infection or an uninfected control (not recorded which).

This clonotype appeared many times. V is TRBV30 and J is TRBJ1-3; D is unclear. Germline CDR1 is GTSNPN and CDR2 is SVGIG (reference sequence). The length of the CDR3 is 15 residues. Trimming stripped 3 bases from V and 4 bases from J, with 16 bases between. CDR3 bases: TGTGCCTGGAGGACCTACCGGCTCCACGGAAACACCATATATTTT. This gives the protein CAWRTYRLHGNTIYF.

This clonotype appeared many times. The chain couples TRBV19 to TRBJ2-5, with D perhaps matching TRBD1 (5 bases). The CDR3 is 14 residues long. V shed 6 bases and J shed 3 bases, with 14 bases lying between them. Germline assignment: CDR1 LNHDA and CDR2 SQIVND (reference sequence). The CDR3 sequence: CASSFQGEEETQYF. The CDR3 DNA sequence: TGTGCCAGTAGCTTCCAGGGTGAGGAAGAGACCCAGTACTTC.

Many counts were recorded for this clonotype. This rearrangement joins TRBV18 to TRBJ1-2; 8 bases are shared with TRBD1. CDR1 and CDR2 (germline): KGHSH, LQKENI. V lost 3 bases and J lost 10; bases outside the gene matches: 4. The CDR3 extends over 12 amino acids. The CDR3 loop is CASSPMTGAYTF. Here the CDR3 DNA reads TGTGCCAGCTCACCGATGACAGGGGCCTACACCTTC. Looking up the rest from reference TRBV18 and TRBJ1-2 gives the full variable domain: NAGVMQNPRHLVRRRGQEARLRCSPMKGHSHVYWYRQLPEEGLKFMVYLQKENIIDESGMPKERFSAEFPKEGPSILRIQQVVRGDSAAYFCASSPMTGAYTFGSGTRLTVV.

This clonotype was picked up many times. The rearrangement uses TRBV11-3 and TRBJ2-5; no reliable D call. The CDR3 is 15 amino acids. Per germline, CDR1 SGHNT and CDR2 YENEEA. V gave up 0 bases and J gave up 5 bases, with 13 bases separating them. CDR3 protein: CASSLDPGVSETQYF. The CDR3 DNA sequence: TGTGCCAGCAGCTTAGATCCGGGCGTGTCTGAGACCCAGTACTTC.

This chain connects TRBV5-1 to TRBJ2-1; the match to TRBD1 covers 11 bases. With V trimmed by 3 bases and J by 7 bases, 6 bases remained unmatched. Germline assignment: CDR1 SGHRS and CDR2 YFSETQ. The CDR3 runs 15 residues. In DNA, the CDR3 is TGCGCCAGCAGCTCGGGACAGGGGGTGACTAATGAGCAGTTCTTC. Its translation is CASSSGQGVTNEQFF.

This chain uses TRBV12-3 or TRBV12-4 with TRBJ2-5; 12 bases are a match to TRBD2. CDR3 length equals 16 residues. The ends lost 5 bases at V and 4 bases at J; junction bases unmatched: 8. For the CDR3, the DNA is TGTGCCAGCAGTCCTGGACTAGCGGGATTCGGAGAGACCCAGTACTTC. Translated: CASSPGLAGFGETQYF.

This clonotype was recorded at least ten times. V and J are TRBV20-1 and TRBJ1-1; the match to TRBD1 covers 7 bases. The V gene end was trimmed by 4 bases and the J gene end by 3 bases; junction bases not matched to a gene: 2. The germline CDR1 and CDR2 sequences are DFQATT and SNEGSKA (reference sequence). The CDR3 has 12 amino acids. The CDR3 loop reads CSAKTGDTEAFF. The CDR3 bases are TGCAGTGCTAAAACAGGGGACACTGAAGCTTTCTTT.

The CDR3 is CASSVDRGMKSTEAFF. The CDR3 bases are TGCGCCAGCAGTGTGGACAGGGGGATGAAGAGCACTGAAGCTTTCTTT. The chain employs TRBV10-1 and TRBJ1-1; 10 bases are shared with TRBD1. The CDR3 is 16 amino acids. With 4 bases clipped from V and 4 bases from J, the junction kept 9 bases outside the gene matches. CDR1 and CDR2 from the germline V gene are WNHNN and SYGVQD (reference sequence).

Ten or more counts support this clonotype. This chain joins TRBV18 and TRBJ1-2, with D hard to call. CDR3 size: 13 residues. Germline V gives CDR1 KGHSH, CDR2 LQKENI. V gave up 3 bases and J gave up 2 bases, with 7 bases separating them. DNA of the CDR3: TGTGCCAGCTCACCGGACGGGAACTATGGCTACACCTTC. Translation: CASSPDGNYGYTF. Filled out from reference TRBV18 and TRBJ1-2, the complete variable domain reads NAGVMQNPRHLVRRRGQEARLRCSPMKGHSHVYWYRQLPEEGLKFMVYLQKENIIDESGMPKERFSAEFPKEGPSILRIQQVVRGDSAAYFCASSPDGNYGYTFGSGTRLTVV.

The sample holds many counts of this clonotype. The V gene is TRBV12-3 or TRBV12-4, the J gene TRBJ2-7; TRBD1 aligns across 10 bases. The CDR3 consists of 15 residues. V dropped 3 bases and J dropped 1; count of bases not matched to a gene: 3. The CDR3 region is CASSFWTGGSYEQYF. The CDR3 DNA reads TGTGCCAGCAGTTTTTGGACAGGGGGATCCTACGAGCAGTACTTC.

The sample holds many counts of this clonotype. The V and J genes are TRBV10-1 and TRBJ1-1; 11 bases are shared with TRBD1. CDR1 and CDR2 from the germline V gene are WNHNN and SYGVQD (reference sequence). The V gene end was trimmed by 5 bases and the J gene end by 4 bases; junction bases not matched to a gene: 6. CDR3 length: 15 amino acids. The CDR3 loop reads CASSPGQGAVTEAFF. The CDR3 DNA reads TGCGCCAGCAGTCCCGGACAGGGGGCAGTCACTGAAGCTTTCTTT.

This clonotype was seen more than once but under ten times. This chain links TRBV7-2 with TRBJ2-7; no clear D gene. Germline V CDR1 and CDR2: SGHTA, FQGNSA. Trimming took off 1 base at V and 2 bases at J, with 9 bases between the two ends. CDR3 size: 14 residues. CDR3 nucleotide sequence: TGTGCCAGCAGCTTAGGGCAGAAAGCCTACGAGCAGTACTTC. Translated: CASSLGQKAYEQYF.

This clonotype has a handful of counts. The chain combines TRBV24-1 with TRBJ2-2, with a weak D call TRBD1 (6 bases). The CDR3 consists of 13 residues. Germline V gene sequence: CDR1 KGHDR, CDR2 SFDVKD. The V end was cut by 7 bases, the J end by 6 bases, with 11 bases between. DNA of the CDR3: TGTGCCACCAGCGGACAGTATTCCGGGGAGCTGTTTTTT. Amino acids: CATSGQYSGELFF.

This clonotype was recorded many times. The chain uses TRBV10-3 and TRBJ1-5; D unclear. Germline CDR1 ENHRY, CDR2 SYGVKD. The V and J ends lost 5 bases and 0 bases respectively, with 8 bases between them. The CDR3 is 14 residues long. CDR3 loop: CAISPLPSNQPQHF. CDR3 sequence (DNA): TGTGCCATCAGTCCCCTTCCTAGCAATCAGCCCCAGCATTTT.

This clonotype was detected ten times or more. This chain joins TRBV9 and TRBJ2-1, with 8 positions matching TRBD2. Germline trimming cut 0 bases from V and 7 bases from J; bases unmatched to any gene: 6. The CDR3 consists of 15 residues. Germline V gene data show CDR1 as SGDLS and CDR2 as YYNGEE. The CDR3 here is CASSVEAGVLNEQFF. As DNA, the CDR3 is TGTGCCAGCAGCGTAGAAGCGGGAGTTTTGAATGAGCAGTTCTTC.

This clonotype came up many times. CDR3 DNA: TGTGCCAGCAGTTTGGCCACAGATACGCAGTATTTT. Its translation: CASSLATDTQYF. V and J are TRBV6-6 and TRBJ2-3; D is uncertain. The CDR3 length is 12 residues. Germline V gives CDR1 MNHNY, CDR2 SVGAGI (reference sequence). Trimming left V 4 bases short and J 2 bases short, with 4 bases between.

This clonotype was seen only a few times. The chain combines TRBV24-1 with TRBJ2-3; the match to TRBD2 covers 9 bases. Unmatched junction bases numbered 13, after V lost 4 bases and J lost 6 bases. The CDR3 contains 17 residues. Germline CDR1 reads KGHDR; CDR2 reads SFDVKD. The CDR3 DNA is TGTGCCACCAGTGACCGCAGCTTAGCGGGAGTGGCCGATACGCAGTATTTT. Its translation is CATSDRSLAGVADTQYF.

Ten or more counts support this clonotype. The chain carries TRBV7-9 and TRBJ1-5; D unclear. Germline-derived CDR1 and CDR2 are SEHNR and FQNEAQ (reference sequence). This CDR3 spans 14 amino acids. The ends were cut back, 3 bases at V and 3 bases at J, with 9 bases in the middle. The CDR3 bases are TGTGCCAGCAGCTTGGCTGGGGACAATCAGCCCCAGCATTTT. Protein: CASSLAGDNQPQHF.

A few counts support this clonotype. The J gene is TRBJ2-1, the V gene TRBV2, with D unresolved. With 3 bases removed from V and 5 bases from J, the gap between germline ends came to 17 bases. The CDR3 contains 16 residues. Looked up from germline, CDR1 is SNHLY and CDR2 is FYNNEI. CDR3 region: CASSDVFFLSNNEQFF. CDR3 DNA sequence: TGTGCCAGCAGTGACGTGTTTTTTCTGTCCAACAATGAGCAGTTCTTC.

This clonotype was seen ten or more times. The V gene is TRBV19, the J gene TRBJ2-3; maybe TRBD2 (5 bases). Germline V lookup: CDR1 LNHDA, CDR2 SQIVND (reference sequence). This CDR3 is built from 14 residues. V lost 3 bases, J lost 2 bases, and 9 bases lay in between. Here the CDR3 reads CASSIGLYTDTQYF. As DNA, the CDR3 is TGTGCCAGTAGTATTGGACTTTACACAGATACGCAGTATTTT. Looking up the rest from reference TRBV19 and TRBJ2-3 gives the full variable domain: DGGITQSPKYLFRKEGQNVTLSCEQNLNHDAMYWYRQDPGQGLRLIYYSQIVNDFQKGDIAEGYSVSREKKESFPLTVTSAQKNPTAFYLCASSIGLYTDTQYFGPGTRLTVL.